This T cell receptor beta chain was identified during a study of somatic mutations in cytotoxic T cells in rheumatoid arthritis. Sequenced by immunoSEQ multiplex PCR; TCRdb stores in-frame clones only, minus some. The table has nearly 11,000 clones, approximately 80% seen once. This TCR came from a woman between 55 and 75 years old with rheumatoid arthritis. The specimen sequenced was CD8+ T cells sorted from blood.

The CDR3: CSIRQGSSYEQYF. Here the CDR3 DNA reads TGCAGCATCCGACAGGGAAGCTCCTACGAGCAGTACTTC. The rearrangement joins TRBV29-1 to TRBJ2-7; 7 nucleotides line up with TRBD1. CDR1 is SQVTM, CDR2 ANQGSEA, per germline. The junction had 7 bases not matched to a gene; V was cut back by 8 bases and J by 0 bases. The CDR3 totals 13 residues.